The sequence of this T cell receptor beta chain was determined in a study of cytomegalovirus exposure and HLA in healthy donors. Study information: From donors who were HLA-typed, an early data release held 80 million to 85 million unique TCRs. Of 398 genotyped donors, more than 70% clustered with self-reported Caucasian donors.

Trimming took off 7 bases at V and 1 base at J, with 4 bases between the two ends. Germline V gene lookup returns CDR1 MDHEN and CDR2 SYDVKM. The CDR3 spans 11 residues. General study results and limits: Rarity marked most TCR sequences, yet some public TCRs occurred in many donors. A highly shared variant cluster was judged a likely technical artifact.

A word on this clone: What it binds is not known.

Researchers ran the PCR with 60 Vbeta and 13 Jbeta primers. Clones were read by immunoSEQ multiplex PCR, and TCRdb kept only the in-frame ones, dropping some. The sample holds roughly 170,000 clones, about four fifths seen once. Sequencing used PBMCs. V is TRBV28 and J is TRBJ1-1; no clear D gene. This sequence originates from a man younger than 45 in good health and CMV-seronegative. The CDR3 sequence: CASTSNTEAFF. CDR3 sequence (DNA): TGTGCCAGCACCTCGAACACTGAAGCTTTCTTT. The variable domain in full, with the rest retrieved from reference TRBV28 and TRBJ1-1, is DVKVTQSSRYLVKRTGEKVFLECVQDMDHENMFWYRQDPGLGLRLIYFSYDVKMKEKGDIPEGYSVSREKKERFSLILESASTNQTSMYLCASTSNTEAFFGQGTRLTVV.